The 19 T cell receptor beta chains below were found in one sample sequenced in a study of cytomegalovirus exposure and HLA in healthy donors. PCR amplification relied on 60 Vbeta primers (plus 13 Jbeta primers). The method was immunoSEQ multiplex PCR; TCRdb's version includes in-frame clones alone and lacks a portion of them. The sample has 110,000 or so clones, around 78% seen once; the top ten hold about 5.7%. The sequencing sample was made of PBMCs. The receptors derive from a male donor in good health and CMV-seronegative.

The chain carries TRBV5-4 and TRBJ2-1; possibly TRBD2 for D (5 bases). This CDR3 spans 17 amino acids. The germline V gene has CDR1 SGHNT and CDR2 YYREEE (reference sequence). Deletions cut 0 bases from V and 0 bases from J, with 13 bases between. CDR3 region: CASSLGPPRDSYNEQFF. The DNA of the CDR3 is TGTGCCAGCAGCTTGGGTCCCCCACGGGACTCCTACAATGAGCAGTTCTTC. Filled out from reference TRBV5-4 and TRBJ2-1, the complete variable domain reads ETGVTQSPTHLIKTRGQQVTLRCSSQSGHNTVSWYQQALGQGPQFIFQYYREEENGRGNFPPRFSGLQFPNYSSELNVNALELDDSALYLCASSLGPPRDSYNEQFFGPGTRLTVL.

The gene calls are TRBV11-3 and TRBJ2-1, with 8 nucleotides matching TRBD2. CDR3 length: 13 residues. Per germline, CDR1 SGHNT and CDR2 YENEEA. Trimming took 5 bases from V and 5 from J; bases not matched to a gene: 2. DNA of the CDR3: TGTGCCAGCAGCCGGGGACTAGACAATGAGCAGTTCTTC. This encodes CASSRGLDNEQFF.

As for this clone: This CDR3 fails to terminate in the conserved phenylalanine or tryptophan, so it likely reflects a read error. No DNA is shown, since the ends of the CDR3 on it are uncertain; the CDR3 is the one TCRdb lists. V is TRBV6-1 and J is TRBJ1-2; TRBD1, as called in the table, went unchecked against the DNA. The CDR3 contains 13 residues when both ends are counted. CDR1 MNHNS and CDR2 SASEGT come from the germline V gene. The CDR3 is CASSEMRQGVNLL.

The chain carries TRBV29-1 and TRBJ1-3; a possible D gene is TRBD1 (6 bases). Germline assignment: CDR1 SQVTM and CDR2 ANQGSEA. Trimming shortened V by 6 bases and J by 3 bases, and 15 bases separated the two germline ends. CDR3 length: 14 amino acids. CDR3 DNA sequence: TGCAGCGTCACACAAGGGGGTAGTGGAAACACCATATATTTT. This encodes CSVTQGGSGNTIYF.

A remark on this clone: Other nucleotide sequences in the sample specify the same CDR3. The genes are TRBV6-4 and TRBJ1-1; D is possibly TRBD1 (5 bases). Germline CDR1 reads MRHNA; CDR2 reads SNTAGT. The V gene lost 6 bases and the J gene lost 4 bases, with 12 bases spanning the gap. CDR3 size: 13 residues. The CDR3 spells CASRLGPGTEAFF. The DNA of the CDR3 is TGTGCCAGCAGGTTGGGGCCTGGCACTGAAGCTTTCTTT.

The J gene is TRBJ2-1, the V gene TRBV14; 8 nucleotides line up with TRBD2. Germline lookup yields CDR1 SGHDN and CDR2 FVKESK. The CDR3 loop spans 19 amino acids. V shed 3 bases, J shed 4 bases, and the junction held 17 bases outside the gene matches. The CDR3 here is CASSHGKVRAGGIYNEQFF. The DNA of the CDR3 is TGTGCCAGCAGCCACGGGAAGGTACGCGCGGGAGGCATATACAATGAGCAGTTCTTC.

V gene TRBV7-9 combines with J gene TRBJ2-1; 9 bases match TRBD2. Germline CDR1 SEHNR, CDR2 FQNEAQ (reference sequence). The CDR3 spans 17 residues. V shed 1 base and J 7 bases; nucleotides not matched to a gene: 11. CDR3 in DNA: TGTGCCAGCAGCTTAGTCCAATCAGCGGGAGGTGGAAATGAGCAGTTCTTC. Translation: CASSLVQSAGGGNEQFF.

The chain employs TRBV7-2 and TRBJ2-5; 11 bases line up with TRBD2. The CDR3 is 19 residues long. The germline CDR1 and CDR2 sequences are SGHTA and FQGNSA. With 0 bases clipped from V and 0 bases from J, the junction kept 9 bases outside the gene matches. This CDR3 reads CASSLAKGLAGWYQETQYF. CDR3 nucleotides: TGTGCCAGCAGCTTAGCGAAAGGACTAGCGGGCTGGTACCAAGAGACCCAGTACTTC.

The rearrangement uses TRBV5-4 and TRBJ1-4; D is perhaps TRBD1 (6 bases). The V gene lost 4 bases and the J gene lost 6 bases, with 16 bases spanning the gap. The germline gives CDR1 SGHNT, CDR2 YYREEE (reference sequence). The CDR3 loop spans 15 amino acids. CDR3 residues: CASSQKAAGDEKLFF. CDR3 sequence (DNA): TGTGCCAGCAGCCAAAAGGCGGCAGGGGATGAAAAACTGTTTTTT.

This rearrangement joins TRBV2 to TRBJ2-1; 14 bases agree with TRBD2. The germline gives CDR1 SNHLY, CDR2 FYNNEI. The CDR3 length is 16 residues. The junction had 10 bases not matched to a gene; V was cut back by 8 bases and J by 7 bases. In DNA form, the CDR3 reads TGTGCCAGCCCCCGGACTAGCGGGAGGATCGGGAATGAGCAGTTCTTC. This codes for CASPRTSGRIGNEQFF.

The chain links TRBV6-1 to TRBJ1-4, with a weak D call TRBD1 (5 bases). V lost 4 bases and J 3 bases, leaving 9 bases between the germline ends. The CDR3 is 14 residues long. Germline V gene sequence: CDR1 MNHNS, CDR2 SASEGT. Here the CDR3 reads CASSAKGPNEKLFF. In DNA form, the CDR3 reads TGTGCCAGCAGTGCTAAGGGGCCTAATGAAAAACTGTTTTTT.

This chain uses TRBV19 with TRBJ2-5; maybe TRBD2 (5 bases). V shed 10 bases and J shed 5 bases, with 14 bases lying between them. Germline-derived CDR1 and CDR2 are LNHDA and SQIVND (reference sequence). This CDR3 spans 12 amino acids. In DNA form, the CDR3 reads TGTGCCATAGGGTACCCGGGGGAGACCCAGTACTTC. Translating it yields CAIGYPGETQYF.

This clone was seen once. This chain joins TRBV7-9 and TRBJ2-5, with 7 bases fitting TRBD2. J lost 5 bases, V lost 1 base, and 7 bases had no gene match. Germline CDR1 is SEHNR and CDR2 is FQNEAQ (reference sequence). The CDR3 loop spans 15 amino acids. DNA of the CDR3: TGTGCCAGCAGCTTAGAGGCGGGAGTAGGTGAGACCCAGTACTTC. It codes for CASSLEAGVGETQYF.

V gene TRBV11-3 combines with J gene TRBJ1-1; 7 bases align to TRBD1. Germline V gives CDR1 SGHNT, CDR2 YENEEA. Trimming cost V 8 bases and J 0 bases; bases outside gene matches: 3. This CDR3 spans 13 amino acids. Written as DNA, the CDR3 is TGTGCCAGCGGAGGGGGCCTGAACACTGAAGCTTTCTTT. Translating it yields CASGGGLNTEAFF.

The V and J genes are TRBV7-8 and TRBJ1-1; D is possibly TRBD1 (6 bases). Germline lookup yields CDR1 SGHVS and CDR2 FQNEAQ. This CDR3 is 14 amino acids long. Trimming took off 2 bases at V and 3 bases at J, with 10 bases between the two ends. The DNA for the CDR3 is TGTGCCAGCAGCTTAACAGGGCGGGACACTGAAGCTTTCTTT. Translation gives CASSLTGRDTEAFF.

The chain couples TRBV7-9 to TRBJ1-2; D gene unclear. The CDR3 extends over 14 amino acids. Between the trimmed V and J ends, which lost 0 bases and 2 bases, there was a span of 7 bases. CDR1 and CDR2 (germline): SEHNR, FQNEAQ (reference sequence). The CDR3 DNA follows: TGTGCCAGCAGCTTAGCAGGGAGCAACTATGGCTACACCTTC. Residues: CASSLAGSNYGYTF. Full variable domain (remainder filled in from reference TRBV7-9 and TRBJ1-2): DTGVSQNPRHKITKRGQNVTFRCDPISEHNRLYWYRQTLGQGPEFLTYFQNEAQLEKSRLLSDRFSAERPKGSFSTLEIQRTEQGDSAMYLCASSLAGSNYGYTFGSGTRLTVV.

The gene calls are TRBV6-6 and TRBJ1-1, with D unresolved. The CDR3 runs 14 residues. V lost 3 bases to trimming and J lost 8 bases, with 16 bases between them. Germline CDR1 reads MNHNY; CDR2 reads SVGAGI (reference sequence). CDR3 in DNA: TGTGCCAGCAGTTATAGGAGGGCCGGACGAGAAGCTTTCTTT. This gives the protein CASSYRRAGREAFF.

This chain links TRBV27 with TRBJ2-3, with 14 bases lining up with TRBD2. Losses at the gene ends were 7 bases for V and 1 base for J; bases not matched to a gene: 7. This CDR3 comprises 17 residues. Germline CDR1 is MNHEY and CDR2 is SMNVEV (reference sequence). The CDR3: CASTGTSGRGGTDTQYF. The CDR3, as DNA: TGTGCCAGCACCGGGACTAGCGGGAGAGGAGGCACAGATACGCAGTATTTT.

Of note for this clone: The same CDR3 arises from other DNA sequences in this sample as well. This chain links TRBV18 with TRBJ1-5, with 8 nucleotides matching TRBD1. The junction had 6 bases not matched to a gene; V was cut back by 4 bases and J by 4 bases. CDR1 and CDR2 (germline): KGHSH, LQKENI. This CDR3 is 15 amino acids long. In DNA form, the CDR3 reads TGTGCCAGCTCACTTGGACAGGGCGGGAATCAGCCCCAGCATTTT. Translation: CASSLGQGGNQPQHF.